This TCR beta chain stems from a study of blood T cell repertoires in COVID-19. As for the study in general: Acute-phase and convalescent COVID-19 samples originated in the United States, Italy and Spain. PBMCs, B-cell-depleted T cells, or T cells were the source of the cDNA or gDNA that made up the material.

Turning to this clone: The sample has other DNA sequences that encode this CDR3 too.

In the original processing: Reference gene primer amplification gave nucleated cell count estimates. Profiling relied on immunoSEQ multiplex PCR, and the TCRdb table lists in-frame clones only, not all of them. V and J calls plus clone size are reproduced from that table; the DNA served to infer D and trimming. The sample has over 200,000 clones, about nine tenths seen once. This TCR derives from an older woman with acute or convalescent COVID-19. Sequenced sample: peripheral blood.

For the CDR3, the DNA is TGCGCCAGCAGCTTGCGCGGACAGGGGACTGAAGCTTTCTTT. Translated: CASSLRGQGTEAFF. The V call is TRBV5-1, the J call TRBJ1-1; 9 nucleotides align to TRBD1. This CDR3 contains 14 residues. The germline gives CDR1 SGHRS, CDR2 YFSETQ. V lost 1 base to trimming and J lost 5 bases; unmatched junction nucleotides: 3. The full variable domain, in which reference TRBV5-1 and TRBJ1-1 provide the parts outside the CDR3, is KAGVTQTPRYLIKTRGQQVTLSCSPISGHRSVSWYQQTPGQGLQFLFEYFSETQRNKGNFPGRFSGRQFSNSRSEMNVSTLELGDSALYLCASSLRGQGTEAFFGQGTRLTVV.